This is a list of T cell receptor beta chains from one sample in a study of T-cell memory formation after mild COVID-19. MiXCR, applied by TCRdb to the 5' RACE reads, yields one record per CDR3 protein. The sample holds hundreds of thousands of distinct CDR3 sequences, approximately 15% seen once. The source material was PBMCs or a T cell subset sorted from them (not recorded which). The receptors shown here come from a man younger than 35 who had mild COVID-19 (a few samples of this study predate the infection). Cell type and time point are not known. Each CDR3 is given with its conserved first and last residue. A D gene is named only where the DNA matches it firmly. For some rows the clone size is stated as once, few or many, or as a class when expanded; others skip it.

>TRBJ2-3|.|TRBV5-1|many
TGCGCCAGCAGCTTCGACAGTGGCACAGATACGCAGTATTTT
CASSFDSGTDTQYF
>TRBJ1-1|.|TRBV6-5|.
TGTGCCAGCAGTTACGCGGGTCTTCGGACTGAAGCTTTCTTT
CASSYAGLRTEAFF
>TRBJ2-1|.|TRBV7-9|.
TGTGCCAGCAGTCAGAGCGACAGCTACAATGAGCAGTTCTTC
CASSQSDSYNEQFF
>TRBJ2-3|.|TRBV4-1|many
TGCGCCAGCAGCCAGACGGCCCACCGCGACCCAGATACGCAGTATTTT
CASSQTAHRDPDTQYF
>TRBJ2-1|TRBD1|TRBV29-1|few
TGCAGCGGCCTGGGACAGGGGGCCGTTTTCAATGAGCAGTTCTTC
CSGLGQGAVFNEQFF
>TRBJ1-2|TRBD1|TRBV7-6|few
TGTGCCAGCAGCTTAGGGGGGACAGGGCCCCAGAATGGCTACACCTTC
CASSLGGTGPQNGYTF
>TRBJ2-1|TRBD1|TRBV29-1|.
TGCAGCGTTGAAGGGGAGAGGGGGCTTTCCTACAATGAGCAGTTCTTC
CSVEGERGLSYNEQFF
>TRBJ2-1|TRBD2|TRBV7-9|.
TGTGCCAGCAGTGCGGGAGGGGCATTCGACAATGAGCAGTTCTTC
CASSAGGAFDNEQFF
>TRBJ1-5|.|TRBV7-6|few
TGTGCCAGCAGCTTAGATGCAGGGTCCTATCAGCCCCAGCATTTT
CASSLDAGSYQPQHF
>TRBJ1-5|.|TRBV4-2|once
TGTGCCAGCAGCCTGGACACAGGTAGCAATCAGCCCCAGCATTTT
CASSLDTGSNQPQHF
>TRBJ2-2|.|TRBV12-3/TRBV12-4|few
TGTGCCAGCAGTTACAGGGCCCCCGGGGAGCTGTTTTTT
CASSYRAPGELFF
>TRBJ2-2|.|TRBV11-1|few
TGTGCCAGCAGCTTAGTCGTTGGACCCGGGGAGCTGTTTTTT
CASSLVVGPGELFF
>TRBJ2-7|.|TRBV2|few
TGTGCCAGCAGTGTCAGAGGGGCCTACGAGCAGTACTTC
CASSVRGAYEQYF
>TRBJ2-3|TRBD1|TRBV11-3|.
TGTGCCAGCAGCTTAGGGACAGGGGGATTAGATACGCAGTATTTT
CASSLGTGGLDTQYF
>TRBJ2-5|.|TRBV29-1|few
TGCAGCGTTGCCCCCTCTGCGAGGGAGACCCAGTACTTC
CSVAPSARETQYF
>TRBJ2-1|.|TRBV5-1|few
TGCGCCAGCAGCACGGACTCTTCAGATGAGCAGTTCTTC
CASSTDSSDEQFF
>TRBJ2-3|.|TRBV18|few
TGTGCCAGCTCACCACAACGGGTGCCTAAACCCGATACGCAGTATTTT
CASSPQRVPKPDTQYF
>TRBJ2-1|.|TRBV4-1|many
TGCGCCAGCAGCCAAGGTCAGGGAGGCAATGAGCAGTTCTTC
CASSQGQGGNEQFF
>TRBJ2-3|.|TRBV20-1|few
TGCAGTGCTAGAAGGGATATGCCCATCACGCAGTATTTT
CSARRDMPITQYF
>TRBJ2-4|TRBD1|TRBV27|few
TGTGCCAGCAGTTTGTTGGACAGGGGGAATCCAAACATTCAGTACTTC
CASSLLDRGNPNIQYF
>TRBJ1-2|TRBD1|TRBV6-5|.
TGTGCCAGCAGTTACGATCAGGGGGTTCAAAGCTACACCTTC
CASSYDQGVQSYTF
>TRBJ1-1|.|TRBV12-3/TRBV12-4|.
TGTGCCAGCAGCCCAGTCCGGGAAGAAGCTTTCTTT
CASSPVREEAFF
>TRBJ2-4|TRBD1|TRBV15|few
TGTGCCACCAGCTACCGGGACAGGGGCGCCAAAAACATTCAGTACTTC
CATSYRDRGAKNIQYF
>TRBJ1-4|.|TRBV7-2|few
TGTGCCAGCAGCTTAGTCTCCACTGAGGGGTTCCTGTTTTTT
CASSLVSTEGFLFF
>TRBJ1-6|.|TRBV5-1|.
TGCGCCAGCAGCGTGGGGGACATTTTATTGAATTCACCCCTCCACTTT
CASSVGDILLNSPLHF
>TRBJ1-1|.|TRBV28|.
TGTGCCAGCAGTTCCCCAGCAGGAGTGAACACTGAAGCTTTCTTT
CASSSPAGVNTEAFF
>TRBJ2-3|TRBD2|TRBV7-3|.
TGTGCCAGCAGCTTCGATGGACTAGCGGGGTATCTGTATTTT
CASSFDGLAGYLYF
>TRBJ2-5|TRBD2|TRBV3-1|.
TGTGCCAGCAGCCCTCGGACTAGCGGGGGAAGGGAGACCCAGTACTTC
CASSPRTSGGRETQYF
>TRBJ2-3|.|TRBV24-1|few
TGTGCCACCAGTGATCCACCAGATACGCAGTATTTT
CATSDPPDTQYF
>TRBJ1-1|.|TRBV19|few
TGTGCCAGTGCGGCCTTTGACGCTTTCTTT
CASAAFDAFF
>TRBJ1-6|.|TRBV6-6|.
TGTGCCAGCAGTTCCCCGGGGGATCTTTCACCCCTCCACTTT
CASSSPGDLSPLHF
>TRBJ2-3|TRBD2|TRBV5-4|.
TGTGCCAGCAGCCAGACTAGCGGACGCACAGATACGCAGTATTTT
CASSQTSGRTDTQYF
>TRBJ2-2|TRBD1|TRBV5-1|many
TGCGCCAGCAGCTTGGCCCCGACAGGGCGCGCCGTCGGGGAGCTGTTTTTT
CASSLAPTGRAVGELFF
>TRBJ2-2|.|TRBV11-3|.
TGTGCCAGCAGCTTAGATCAGGGCGGGACGGCGAACACCGGGGAGCTGTTTTTT
CASSLDQGGTANTGELFF
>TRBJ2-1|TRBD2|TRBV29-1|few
TGCAGCGTATGGCGGGGGGGCCTCAATGAGCAGTTCTTC
CSVWRGGLNEQFF
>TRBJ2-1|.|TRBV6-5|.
TGTGCCAGCAGGCGCCGGGCGGCATACGGCAACAATGAGCAGTTCTTC
CASRRRAAYGNNEQFF
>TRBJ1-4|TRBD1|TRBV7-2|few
TGTGCCAGCAGCTTCGACAGGGCCCCTGAAAAACTGTTTTTT
CASSFDRAPEKLFF
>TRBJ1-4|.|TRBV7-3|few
TGTGCCAGCAGCAGAGAAGTGGGCGAAAAACTGTTTTTT
CASSREVGEKLFF
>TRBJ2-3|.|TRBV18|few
TGTGCCAGCTCACCAGAGGGGAGCACAGATACGCAGTATTTT
CASSPEGSTDTQYF
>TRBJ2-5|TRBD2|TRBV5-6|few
TGTGCCAGCACGGACCCGCCGGGGGGGACCCAGTACTTC
CASTDPPGGTQYF
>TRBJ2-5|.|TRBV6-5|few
TGTGCCAGCAGTTACTTGGGCGCAGAAGAGACCCAGTACTTC
CASSYLGAEETQYF
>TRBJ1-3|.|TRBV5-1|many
TGCGCCAGCAGCTTGGTAGGGCCTGGAAACACCATATATTTT
CASSLVGPGNTIYF
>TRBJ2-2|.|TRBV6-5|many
TGTGCCAGCAAGGGTTCAGGTCCCGGGGAGCTGTTTTTT
CASKGSGPGELFF
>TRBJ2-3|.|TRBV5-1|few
TGCGCCAGCAGCTTGGTTGGCGGACGGAGCACAGATACGCAGTATTTT
CASSLVGGRSTDTQYF
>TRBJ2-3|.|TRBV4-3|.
TGCGCCAGCAGCCAAGTCGACGGCACAGATACGCAGTATTTT
CASSQVDGTDTQYF
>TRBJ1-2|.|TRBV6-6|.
TGTGCCAGCGATGGGTCCCAGGGGGGCTACACCTTC
CASDGSQGGYTF
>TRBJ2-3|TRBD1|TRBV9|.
TGTGCCAGCAGCGTAGGTGGCAGGGGGTATGCAGATACGCAGTATTTT
CASSVGGRGYADTQYF
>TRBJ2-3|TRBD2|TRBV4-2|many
TGTGCCAGCAGCCAACCAGTCTCAGCGGGGGAATTAGATACGCAGTATTTT
CASSQPVSAGELDTQYF
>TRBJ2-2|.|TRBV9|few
TGTGCCAGCAGCGTAGTAGAGACGGGTACCGGGGAGCTGTTTTTT
CASSVVETGTGELFF
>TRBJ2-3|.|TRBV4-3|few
TGCGCCAGCAGCCAAGGACAGCCGGATACGCAGTATTTT
CASSQGQPDTQYF
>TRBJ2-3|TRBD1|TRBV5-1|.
TGCGCCAGCAGCCGGACAGGGAAAGAAGATACGCAGTATTTT
CASSRTGKEDTQYF
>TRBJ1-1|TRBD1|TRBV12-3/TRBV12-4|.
TGTGCCAGCAGACGACAGGGAAAGAATAATGAAGCTTTCTTT
CASRRQGKNNEAFF
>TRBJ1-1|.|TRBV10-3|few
TGTGCCACCAGTGGGGGGGGAACTGAAGCTTTCTTT
CATSGGGTEAFF
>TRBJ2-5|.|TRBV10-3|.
TGTGCCATCAGTGGACTTGGGGAGACCCAGTACTTC
CAISGLGETQYF
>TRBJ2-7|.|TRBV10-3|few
TGTGCCAAACCGGGACTCGGAACGTACGAGCAGTACTTC
CAKPGLGTYEQYF
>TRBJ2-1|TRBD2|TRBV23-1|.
TGCGCCATCTCCCCGGAGGGGGCTAGCGGGGGGAATAATGAGCAGTTCTTC
CAISPEGASGGNNEQFF
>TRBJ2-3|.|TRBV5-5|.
TGTGCCAGCAGCCCCTCAAGGGAGTGGGTCACAGATACGCAGTATTTT
CASSPSREWVTDTQYF